Only a few counts were recorded for the clone carrying this T cell receptor (beta chain). Time point of the sample: patch test 1, 2 weeks after DPC sensitization. Described treatment: therapeutic diphenylcyclopropenone sensitization with weekly scalp DPC. Drawing of blood took place ahead of applying each patch test. The CDR3 spans 14 residues. Germline V gene sequence: CDR1 LGHNA, CDR2 YNFKEQ. Trimming took 0 bases from V and 4 from J, leaving 9 bases between them. The data originate from a study of human T cells and chemical hapten exposure. MiXCR, applied by TCRdb to the RACE reads, yields one record per CDR3 protein. The table includes approximately 60,000 distinct CDR3 sequences, roughly a tenth detected once.

Sequencing was performed on whole blood, taken in connection with sensitization to the hapten diphenylcyclopropenone (DPC). This TCR was sampled from a woman in her forties with alopecia areata. Some clones in this sample may be carry-over from other donors' samples. This chain links TRBV4-2 with TRBJ1-2; no firm D call. The CDR3 DNA is TGTGCCAGCAGCCAAGAAGCGGGTGTCTATGGCTACACCTTC. This gives the protein CASSQEAGVYGYTF.